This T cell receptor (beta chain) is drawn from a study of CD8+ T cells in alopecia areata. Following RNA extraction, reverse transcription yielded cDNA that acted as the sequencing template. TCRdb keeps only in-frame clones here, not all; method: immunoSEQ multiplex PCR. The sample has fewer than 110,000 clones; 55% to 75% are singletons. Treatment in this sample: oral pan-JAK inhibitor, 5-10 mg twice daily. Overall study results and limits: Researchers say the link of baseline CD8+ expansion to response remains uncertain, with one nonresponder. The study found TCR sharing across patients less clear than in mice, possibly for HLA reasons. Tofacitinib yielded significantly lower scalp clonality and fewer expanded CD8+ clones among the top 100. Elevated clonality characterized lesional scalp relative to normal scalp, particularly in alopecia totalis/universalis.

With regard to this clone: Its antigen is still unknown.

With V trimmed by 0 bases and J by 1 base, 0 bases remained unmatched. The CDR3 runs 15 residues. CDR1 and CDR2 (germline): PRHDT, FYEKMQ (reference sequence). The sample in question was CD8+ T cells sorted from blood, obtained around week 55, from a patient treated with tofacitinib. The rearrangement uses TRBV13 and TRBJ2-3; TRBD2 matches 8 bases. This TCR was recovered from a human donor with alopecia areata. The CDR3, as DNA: TGTGCCAGCAGCTTAGGTAGCGGGGGCACAGATACGCAGTATTTT. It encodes CASSLGSGGTDTQYF.